The T cell receptor beta chain described here comes from a study of blood T cells in healthy people across ages. This clonotype was seen a few times. Its antigen is unidentified. Study results and caveats: As age increased, TCR beta diversity per million T cells fell in a roughly linear fashion.

The CDR3 loop spans 16 amino acids. Germline V gives CDR1 SGHRS, CDR2 YFSETQ. Germline trimming cut 0 bases from V and 10 bases from J; bases unmatched to any gene: 12. Combining a sample-barcoded 5' primer with a J-beta primer mix, a second PCR ran for 7 to 11 cycles. TCRdb itself ran the 5' RACE reads through MiXCR, one entry per CDR3 protein. The profile shows around 580,000 distinct CDR3 sequences, roughly 48% of them singletons. The clonotype originates from a man older than 75 in good health. V is TRBV5-1 and J is TRBJ2-1; 8 bases are shared with TRBD2. What was sequenced was blood. The CDR3 nucleotides are TGCGCCAGCAGCTTGGAGATGCTAGCGGGCACGGAGGAGCAGTTCTTC. This codes for CASSLEMLAGTEEQFF.